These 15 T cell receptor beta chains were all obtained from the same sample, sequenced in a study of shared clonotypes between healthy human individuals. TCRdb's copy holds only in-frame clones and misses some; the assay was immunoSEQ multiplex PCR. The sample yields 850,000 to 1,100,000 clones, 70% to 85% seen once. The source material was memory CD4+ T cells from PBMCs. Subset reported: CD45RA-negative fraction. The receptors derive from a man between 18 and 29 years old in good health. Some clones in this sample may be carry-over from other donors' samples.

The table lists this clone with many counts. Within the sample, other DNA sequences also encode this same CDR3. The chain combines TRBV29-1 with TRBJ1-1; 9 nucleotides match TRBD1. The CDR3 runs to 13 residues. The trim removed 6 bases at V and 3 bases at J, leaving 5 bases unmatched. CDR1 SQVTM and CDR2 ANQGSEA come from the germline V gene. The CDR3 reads CSVARTGDTEAFF. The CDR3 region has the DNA TGCAGCGTCGCTAGGACAGGGGACACTGAAGCTTTCTTT.

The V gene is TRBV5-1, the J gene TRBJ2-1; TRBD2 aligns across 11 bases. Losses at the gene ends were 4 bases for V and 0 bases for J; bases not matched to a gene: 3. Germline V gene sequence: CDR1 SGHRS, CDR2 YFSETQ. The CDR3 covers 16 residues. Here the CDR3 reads CASSRLAGSSYNEQFF. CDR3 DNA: TGCGCCAGCAGCCGACTAGCGGGAAGCTCCTACAATGAGCAGTTCTTC. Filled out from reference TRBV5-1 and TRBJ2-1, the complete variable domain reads KAGVTQTPRYLIKTRGQQVTLSCSPISGHRSVSWYQQTPGQGLQFLFEYFSETQRNKGNFPGRFSGRQFSNSRSEMNVSTLELGDSALYLCASSRLAGSSYNEQFFGPGTRLTVL.

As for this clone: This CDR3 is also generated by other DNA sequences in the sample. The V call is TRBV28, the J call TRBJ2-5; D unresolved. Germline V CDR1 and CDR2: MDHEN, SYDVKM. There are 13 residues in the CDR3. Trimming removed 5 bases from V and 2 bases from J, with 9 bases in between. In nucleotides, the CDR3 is TGTGCCAGCAGTCCCTCTGGGCAAGAGACCCAGTACTTC. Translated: CASSPSGQETQYF.

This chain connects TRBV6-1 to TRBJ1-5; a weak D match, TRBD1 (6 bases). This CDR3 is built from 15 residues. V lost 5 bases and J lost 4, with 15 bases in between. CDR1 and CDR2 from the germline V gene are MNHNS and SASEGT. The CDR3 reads CASSHGGTGNQPQHF. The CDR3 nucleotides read TGTGCCAGCAGTCATGGGGGAACAGGGAATCAGCCCCAGCATTTT.

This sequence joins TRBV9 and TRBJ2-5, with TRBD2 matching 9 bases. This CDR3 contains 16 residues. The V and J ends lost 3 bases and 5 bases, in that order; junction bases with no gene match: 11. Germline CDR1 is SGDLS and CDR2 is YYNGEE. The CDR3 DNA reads TGTGCCAGCAGCGGGGGTAGCGGGAGTGCGGGCGAGACCCAGTACTTC. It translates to CASSGGSGSAGETQYF.

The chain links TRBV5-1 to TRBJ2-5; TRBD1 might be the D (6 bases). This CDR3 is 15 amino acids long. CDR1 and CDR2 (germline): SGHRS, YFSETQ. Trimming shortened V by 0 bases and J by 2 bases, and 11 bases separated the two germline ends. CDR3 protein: CASSLEGTRQETQYF. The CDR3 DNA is TGCGCCAGCAGCTTGGAAGGGACACGACAAGAGACCCAGTACTTC.

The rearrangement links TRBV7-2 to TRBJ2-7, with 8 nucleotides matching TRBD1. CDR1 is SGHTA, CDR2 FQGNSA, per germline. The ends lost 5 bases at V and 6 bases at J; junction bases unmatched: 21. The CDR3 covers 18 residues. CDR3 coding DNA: TGTGCCAGCAGCCCGTGGGGGGTGTCCCAGGGGGCGTCGGGCGAGCAGTACTTC. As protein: CASSPWGVSQGASGEQYF.

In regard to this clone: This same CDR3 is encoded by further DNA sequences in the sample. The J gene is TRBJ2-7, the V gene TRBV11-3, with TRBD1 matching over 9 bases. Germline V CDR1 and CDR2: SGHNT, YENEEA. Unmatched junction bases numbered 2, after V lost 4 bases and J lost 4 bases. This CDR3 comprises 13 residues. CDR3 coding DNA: TGTGCCAGCAGCTCGGGACAGGGTTACGAGCAGTACTTC. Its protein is CASSSGQGYEQYF.

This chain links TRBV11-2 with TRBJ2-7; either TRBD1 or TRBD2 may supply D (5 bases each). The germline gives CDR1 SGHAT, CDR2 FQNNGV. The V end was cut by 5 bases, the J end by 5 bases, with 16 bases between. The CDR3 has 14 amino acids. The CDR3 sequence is CASSAPWGSDEQYF. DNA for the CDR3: TGTGCCAGCAGCGCACCGTGGGGGAGCGACGAGCAGTACTTC.

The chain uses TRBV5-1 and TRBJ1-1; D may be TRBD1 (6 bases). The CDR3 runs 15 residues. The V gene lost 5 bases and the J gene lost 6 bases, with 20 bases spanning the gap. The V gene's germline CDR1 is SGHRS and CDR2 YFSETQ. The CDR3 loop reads CASSRSIGTLSEAFF. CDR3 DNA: TGCGCCAGCAGTCGTTCGATTGGGACATTGTCTGAAGCTTTCTTT.

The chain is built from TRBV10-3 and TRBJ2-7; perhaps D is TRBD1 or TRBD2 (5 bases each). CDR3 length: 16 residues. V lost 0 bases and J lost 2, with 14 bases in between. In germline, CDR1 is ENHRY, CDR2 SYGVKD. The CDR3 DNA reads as TGTGCCATCAGTGAGTCCCGCAGGGACCGTCCCTACGAGCAGTACTTC. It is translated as CAISESRRDRPYEQYF.

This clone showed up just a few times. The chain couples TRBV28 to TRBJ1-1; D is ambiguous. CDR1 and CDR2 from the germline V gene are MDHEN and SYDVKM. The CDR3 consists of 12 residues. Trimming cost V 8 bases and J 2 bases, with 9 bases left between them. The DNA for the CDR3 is TGTGCCAGCGGACCCTTAAACACTGAAGCTTTCTTT. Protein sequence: CASGPLNTEAFF.

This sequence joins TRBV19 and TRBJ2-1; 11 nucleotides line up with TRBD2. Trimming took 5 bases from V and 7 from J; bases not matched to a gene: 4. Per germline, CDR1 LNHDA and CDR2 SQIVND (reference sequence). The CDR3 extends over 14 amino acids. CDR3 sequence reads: CASSSSGRRNEQFF. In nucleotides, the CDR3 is TGTGCCAGTAGTTCTAGCGGGAGGCGGAATGAGCAGTTCTTC.

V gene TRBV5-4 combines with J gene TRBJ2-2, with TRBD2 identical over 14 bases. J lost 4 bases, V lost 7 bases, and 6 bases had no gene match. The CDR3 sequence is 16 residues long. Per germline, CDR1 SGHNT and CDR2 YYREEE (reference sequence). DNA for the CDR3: TGTGCCAGCTCACGACTAGCGGGAGGGCTCACCGGGGAGCTGTTTTTT. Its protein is CASSRLAGGLTGELFF.

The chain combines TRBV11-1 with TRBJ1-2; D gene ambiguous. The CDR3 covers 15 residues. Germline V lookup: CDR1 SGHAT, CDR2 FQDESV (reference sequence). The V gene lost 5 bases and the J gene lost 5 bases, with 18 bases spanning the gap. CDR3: CASSPSSGQRYGYTF. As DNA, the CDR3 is TGTGCCAGCAGCCCTAGTAGTGGGCAGAGGTATGGCTACACCTTC.